This TCR beta chain appears in the sequencing data of a study of OX40 agonist ivuxolimab in advanced cancers. Concerning the study at large: Ivuxolimab was an agonistic, fully human IgG2 monoclonal antibody directed against OX40 (CD134), a costimulatory receptor. In the dose-escalation cohort, 70% to 85% of patients were male, and the mean age was roughly 60 years with a range of roughly 20 to 79. The monotherapy dose-escalation portion (N of about 52 patients) of the phase I ivuxolimab trial is reported in the paper. Intravenous ivuxolimab was administered to patients every 2 weeks at six dose levels: 0.01, 0.1, 0.3, 1.5, 3 and 10 mg/kg. Peripheral TCRbeta sequencing was intended to test whether TCR sequence diversity was altered and clonal T-cell expansion was caused by ivuxolimab. Partial responses occurred in three dose-escalation patients: two with cutaneous melanoma and one with hepatocellular carcinoma. Patients were allowed to have had prior anti-PD-1, anti-PD-L1 or anti-CTLA-4 therapy, and around 40% of the dose-escalation patients had previously received checkpoint inhibitors. Of the roughly 51 patients in dose escalation, about 20 had hepatocellular carcinoma, some 15 had melanoma, 9 had renal cell carcinoma and 9 had head and neck cancer.

Here is what the overall study found, with its caveats: The antigen specificity of the clonally expanded peripheral T cells was not determined. Low levels of normalized T-cell clonal expansion were also seen in some patients who did not respond. After ivuxolimab, CD8+ T cells had more expanded clones than CD4+ T cells on average. At doses of 0.1 to 3.0 mg/kg, clonal expansion of both CD4+ and CD8+ T cells in blood was seen between baseline and week 6. In the 0.1-3.0 mg/kg groups, partial responders were among the patients with the lowest normalized peripheral clonal expansion, particularly in CD8+ T cells.

At the junction V is shortened by 1 base and J by 7 bases, with 12 bases in between. Counted from cysteine to phenylalanine, this CDR3 has 15 amino acids. This entry keeps only the CDR3 DNA: 45 bases, framed from base 1. As encoded in the germline V gene (reference sequence), CDR1 is SGHNT while CDR2 is YYREEE. To sequence the TCRbeta CDR3 region, genomic DNA was isolated from the sorted cells. The immunoSEQ Assay was used to sequence the TCRbeta CDR3 regions. Here the immuneACCESS table is served through TCRdb, limited to in-frame sequences with V and J called. Missing clones are a known gap in these copies; in checked studies unresolved V genes cover under half, and the rest lacks a known reason. The sample table holds tens of thousands of clones, of which roughly 80% were seen once. 2.5% to 3% of the sample is in the top ten clones. The trial excluded patients who had a history of autoimmune disease or who were on systemic immunosuppression. Peripheral blood for TCR sequencing was drawn from every dose cohort at baseline, at cycle 4 day 1 and at cycle 7 day 1. Samples came from an open-label, multicenter, first-in-human phase I dose-escalation trial of ivuxolimab. Adults with locally advanced or metastatic head and neck squamous cell, hepatocellular, melanoma or renal cell carcinoma were enrolled in the trial. Before TCR sequencing, CD4+ T cells and CD8+ T cells were sorted from peripheral blood as separate populations.

A remark on this clone: Its antigen target is currently unknown. No per-base quality is available; no much larger clone lies one base away.

Sequences were derived from CD4+ or CD8+ T cells sorted from blood, sampled in a trial of the OX40 agonist ivuxolimab. This TCR was sampled from an adult with an advanced solid tumor such as melanoma, head and neck, liver or kidney cancer. The receptor chain draws on TRBV5-4 and TRBJ1-6; the D gene remains uncertain. The DNA reads TGTGCCAGCAGCTTGCGAAGATCGGGGAATTCACCCCTCCACTTT. Its translation reads: CASSLRRSGNSPLHF.